A selection of T cell receptor beta chains follows, all from one sample in a study of T cell responses to AZD1222 COVID-19 vaccine. Profiled with immunoSEQ multiplex PCR; TCRdb holds only in-frame clones, not every one. The sample includes 150,000 to 200,000 clones, around 94% of them seen just once. The sample consisted of peripheral blood, taken 28 days after the second dose of the MenACWY control vaccine. The source of these receptors is an adult who received the MenACWY meningococcal vaccine as a control. CDR3s include the opening cysteine and the closing phenylalanine or tryptophan. D genes are given only for firm matches. The size entry is marked missing in some rows and otherwise reads once, few, many or a size class.

V gene	D gene	J gene	clone size	CDR3 DNA	CDR3 protein
TRBV6-5	NA	TRBJ1-5	NA	TGTGCCAGCAGTAAGGGGTGGGGACAGCCCCAGCATTTT	CASSKGWGQPQHF
TRBV15	NA	TRBJ1-5	NA	TGTGCCACCAGCAGAGACAGGGTCCGGGTCAATCAGCCCCAGCATTTT	CATSRDRVRVNQPQHF
TRBV7-9	NA	TRBJ2-1	NA	TGTGCCAGCAGCGTTGGACTTGTACTCTCCTACAATGAGCAGTTCTTC	CASSVGLVLSYNEQFF
TRBV25-1	NA	TRBJ1-1	NA	TGTGCCAGCAGTGAACTTGGCAGGGGAATAGGAACTGAAGCTTTCTTT	CASSELGRGIGTEAFF
TRBV20-1	NA	TRBJ2-7	NA	TGCAGTGCTAGTATCATGGGAGGTCACGAGCAGTACTTC	CSASIMGGHEQYF
TRBV7-9	NA	TRBJ1-2	NA	TGTGCCAGCAGCAAATCTAACTATGGCTACACCTTC	CASSKSNYGYTF
TRBV24-1	TRBD1	TRBJ2-5	NA	TGTGCCACCAGTGACGGACAGGGCTTCCAAGAGACCCAGTACTTC	CATSDGQGFQETQYF
TRBV7-2	TRBD1	TRBJ1-3	few	TGTGCCAGCAGCCCCATGGGACAGGGTGTAAACACCATATATTTT	CASSPMGQGVNTIYF
TRBV9	NA	TRBJ1-2	NA	TGTGCCAGCAGCACTGGACCGATCTCTAACTATGGCTACACCTTC	CASSTGPISNYGYTF
TRBV27	NA	TRBJ1-2	NA	TGTGCCAGCAGTTTGATACAGGGAGATGGCAGCTATGGCTACACCTTC	CASSLIQGDGSYGYTF
TRBV19	NA	TRBJ2-1	NA	TGTGCCAGTAGTATGAGGACAGACAATGAGCAGTTCTTC	CASSMRTDNEQFF
TRBV11-3	TRBD2	TRBJ2-1	NA	TGTGCCAGCAGCCCGAGACTAGCGGGAGGTGCTTCGCATGAGCAGTTCTTC	CASSPRLAGGASHEQFF
TRBV29-1	NA	TRBJ1-5	few	TGCAGCGTTGGTGGATTCTCTCAGCCCCAGCATTTT	CSVGGFSQPQHF
TRBV29-1	TRBD1	TRBJ2-4	NA	TGCAGCGTTGAGGGGGGACAGGGGGCTTTAAACATTCAGTACTTC	CSVEGGQGALNIQYF
TRBV6-5	NA	TRBJ2-2	NA	TGTGCCAGCAGTTACGGAAGTATAACGAACACCGGGGAGCTGTTTTTT	CASSYGSITNTGELFF
TRBV19	NA	TRBJ2-5	NA	TGTGCCAGTAGCGTGGCTGCCGGCCCTCAAGGGACCCAGTACTTC	CASSVAAGPQGTQYF
TRBV6-5	NA	TRBJ2-1	NA	TGTGCCAGCACCCCGGGCCACTCCGGCGTCAATGAGCAGTTCTTC	CASTPGHSGVNEQFF
TRBV9	NA	TRBJ1-5	once	TGTGCCAGCAGTACAGGGCTTGACCAGCCCCAGCATTTT	CASSTGLDQPQHF
TRBV7-2	NA	TRBJ2-7	few	TGTGCCAGCAGCCCGGGTTGGGGGCCCTACGAGCAGTACTTC	CASSPGWGPYEQYF
TRBV7-8	NA	TRBJ1-2	NA	TGTGCCAGCAGCCGCGATGGGGCTGGGAGCTACACCTTC	CASSRDGAGSYTF
TRBV19	TRBD1	TRBJ2-4	NA	TGTGCCAGTAGTCCGATTTCTGACAGGGAAAACATTCAGTACTTC	CASSPISDRENIQYF
TRBV11-1	NA	TRBJ2-6	NA	TGTGCCAGCAGCTCGGGACGAAGCTCTGGGGCCAACGTCCTGACTTTC	CASSSGRSSGANVLTF
TRBV28	NA	TRBJ2-7	few	TGTGCCAGCAGTTTAAGCAGGGTAGGAAGCAGGCAGTACTTC	CASSLSRVGSRQYF
TRBV5-6	NA	TRBJ1-1	NA	TGTGCCAGCAGCTTGGACAGGCGAACTGAAGCTTTCTTT	CASSLDRRTEAFF
TRBV3-1/TRBV3-2	NA	TRBJ2-2	NA	TGTGCCAGCAGCCAAGCCAGTAGACTTCACGGGGAGCTGTTTTTT	CASSQASRLHGELFF
TRBV20-1	NA	TRBJ2-5	NA	TGCAGTGTAACCCGGGGGGAGACCCAGTACTTC	CSVTRGETQYF
TRBV5-6	TRBD1	TRBJ1-1	NA	TGTGCCAGCAGCTTGGGGACAGGGCTCCGAAGGAACACTGAAGCTTTCTTT	CASSLGTGLRRNTEAFF
TRBV19	NA	TRBJ2-2	NA	TGTGCCAGTAGTATAGCCGCAGGGAATACCGGGGAGCTGTTTTTT	CASSIAAGNTGELFF
TRBV29-1	NA	TRBJ1-1	once	TGCAGCGTTGGAGTTTCTTGGAACACTGAAGCTTTCTTT	CSVGVSWNTEAFF
TRBV19	TRBD1	TRBJ1-1	NA	TGTGCCAGTAGTACGACAGGGGCGTCACCAAACACTGAAGCTTTCTTT	CASSTTGASPNTEAFF
TRBV5-1	NA	TRBJ2-3	NA	TGCGCCAGCAGCTCCCTCCTCACAGATACGCAGTATTTT	CASSSLLTDTQYF
TRBV28	TRBD1	TRBJ2-7	NA	TGTGCCAGCAACGTGCAGGGGGACTCCTACGAGCAGTACTTC	CASNVQGDSYEQYF
TRBV11-3	TRBD1	TRBJ1-1	NA	TGTGCCAGCAGCCGTACAGGGGGAACTGAAGCTTTCTTT	CASSRTGGTEAFF
TRBV5-1	NA	TRBJ2-3	NA	TGCGCCAGCAGCGTAGACGGTGATTCTAGCACAGATACGCAGTATTTT	CASSVDGDSSTDTQYF
TRBV15	NA	TRBJ2-7	NA	TGTGCCACCAGCAGAGATCCCGGGGGCCTCGAGCAGTACTTC	CATSRDPGGLEQYF
TRBV7-2	NA	TRBJ1-2	NA	TGTGCCAGCAGCTTAGGGGCGGGGGAGAACTATGGCTACACCTTC	CASSLGAGENYGYTF
TRBV19	NA	TRBJ1-1	NA	TGTGCCAGCGGGGCGGGGGGCCCCACGAGAACTGAAGCTTTCTTT	CASGAGGPTRTEAFF
TRBV29-1	NA	TRBJ1-1	NA	TGCAGCGTTGAATTTGGGCAGGGGAACACTGAAGCTTTCTTT	CSVEFGQGNTEAFF
TRBV6-2/TRBV6-3	NA	TRBJ2-7	NA	TGTGCCAGCAGTTGGGGACACCCCTACGAGCAGTACTTC	CASSWGHPYEQYF
TRBV19	NA	TRBJ2-2	NA	TGTGCCACCTTCCGATCGGACATGAACACCGGGGAGCTGTTTTTT	CATFRSDMNTGELFF
TRBV6-2/TRBV6-3	NA	TRBJ2-1	NA	TGTGCCAGCAGCGAGGTGGAGTGGGGTGAGCAGTTCTTC	CASSEVEWGEQFF
TRBV18	NA	TRBJ2-4	once	TGTGCCAGCTCACCACCCGGGGGTGGAGGAAACATTCAGTACTTC	CASSPPGGGGNIQYF
TRBV10-3	NA	TRBJ2-7	few	TGTGCCATCAGTGAGTCGAGGGGGGAACCCCATAGGCAGTACTTC	CAISESRGEPHRQYF
TRBV11-2	TRBD1	TRBJ1-2	NA	TGTGCCAGCACCCCGGGACAGCGCTATGGCTACACCTTC	CASTPGQRYGYTF
TRBV19	NA	TRBJ1-6	NA	TGTGCCAGTAGTATCGGGCCCCCTAGGGATTCACCCCTCCACTTT	CASSIGPPRDSPLHF
TRBV10-3	TRBD2	TRBJ2-1	NA	TGTGCCATCAGTGAGTGGGGTAGCGGGAGCCACAATGAGCAGTTCTTC	CAISEWGSGSHNEQFF
TRBV7-7	TRBD2	TRBJ2-1	once	TGTGCTAGCAGCTTAGAATGGGCTAGCGGCAATGAGCAGTTCTTC	CASSLEWASGNEQFF